This TCR beta chain appears in the sequencing data of a study of CD8+CD57+ T cells in acquired aplastic anemia. On the study more broadly: The average for DNA from sorted CD4+ and CD8+ cells was 3 to 3.5 ug. Findings and caveats of the study: Some 28 CD8+ CDR3 sequences occurred in both the patients and the controls. Significant differences in CD8+ Simpson's diversity were not observed between patients and controls.

V was clipped by 0 bases and J by 6 bases, with 12 bases between them. Germline V gives CDR1 MNHNY, CDR2 SVGAGI (reference sequence). The CDR3 consists of 16 residues. The template used for profiling TCR beta VDJ and CDR3 was genomic DNA. Using its own MiXCR run on the reads, TCRdb lists one record per CDR3 protein. Found here are 250,000 to 350,000 distinct CDR3 sequences, 55% to 60% of them singletons; the top ten hold 6.5% to 10%. In this sample, this clonotype turned up many times. Its antigen is as yet unknown. The sequencing input was sorted CD4+, CD8+, or CD8+CD57+ T cells (not recorded which) from PBMCs. The chain uses TRBV6-6 and TRBJ1-6, with D hard to call. The origin of this receptor is a human donor with severe aplastic anemia or a healthy control (not recorded which). The CDR3 region has the DNA TGTGCCAGCAGTTACTCCCGGGCGAGAGGTAATTCACCCCTCCACTTT. Protein: CASSYSRARGNSPLHF.